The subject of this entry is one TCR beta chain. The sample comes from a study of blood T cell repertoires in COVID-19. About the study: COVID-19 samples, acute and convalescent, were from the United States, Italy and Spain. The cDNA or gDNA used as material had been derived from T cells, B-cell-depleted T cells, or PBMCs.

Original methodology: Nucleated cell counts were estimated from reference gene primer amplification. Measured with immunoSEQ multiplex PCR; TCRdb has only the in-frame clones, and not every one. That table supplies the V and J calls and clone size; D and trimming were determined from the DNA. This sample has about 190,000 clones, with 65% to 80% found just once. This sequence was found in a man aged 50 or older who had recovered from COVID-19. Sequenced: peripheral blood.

CDR3 amino acids: CSVAAAGWGYNEQFF. DNA for the CDR3: TGCAGCGTTGCTGCCGCGGGGTGGGGTTACAATGAGCAGTTCTTC. V and J are TRBV29-1 and TRBJ2-1; a possible D gene is TRBD2 (6 bases). This CDR3 is 15 amino acids long. Germline V gene sequence: CDR1 SQVTM, CDR2 ANQGSEA. V was clipped by 4 bases and J by 4 bases, with 17 bases between them.